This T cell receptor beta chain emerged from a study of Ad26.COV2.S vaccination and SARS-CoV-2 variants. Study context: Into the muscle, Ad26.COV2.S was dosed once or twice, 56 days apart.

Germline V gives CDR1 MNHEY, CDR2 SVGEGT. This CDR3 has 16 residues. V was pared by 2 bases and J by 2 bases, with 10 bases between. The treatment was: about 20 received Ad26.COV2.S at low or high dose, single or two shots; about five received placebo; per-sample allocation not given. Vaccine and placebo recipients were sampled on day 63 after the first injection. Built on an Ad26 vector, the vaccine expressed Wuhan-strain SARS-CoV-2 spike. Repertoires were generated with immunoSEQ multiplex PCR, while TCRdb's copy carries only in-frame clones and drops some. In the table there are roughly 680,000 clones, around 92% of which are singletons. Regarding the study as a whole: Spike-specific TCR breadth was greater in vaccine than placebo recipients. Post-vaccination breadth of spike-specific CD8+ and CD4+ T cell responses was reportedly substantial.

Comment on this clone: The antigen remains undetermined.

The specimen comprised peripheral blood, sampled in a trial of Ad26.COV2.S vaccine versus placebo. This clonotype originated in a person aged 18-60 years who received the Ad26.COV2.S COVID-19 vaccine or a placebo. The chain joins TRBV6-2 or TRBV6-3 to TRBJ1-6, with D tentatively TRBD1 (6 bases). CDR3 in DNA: TGTGCCAGCAGTTACAAGGGGACAACCTATAATTCACCCCTCCACTTT. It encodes CASSYKGTTYNSPLHF.